The 8 T cell receptor beta chains presented below share a single source sample, sequenced in a study of identical twins. TCRdb ran MiXCR on the 5' RACE reads and lists one entry per CDR3 protein. The sample has about 430,000 distinct CDR3 sequences; approximately 17% are singletons. The sequenced material came from naive T cells sorted from blood. Receptors were obtained from a man in his fifties in good health.

This clonotype has a handful of counts. The chain combines TRBV6-5 with TRBJ2-1; 9 nucleotides line up with TRBD1. The CDR3 consists of 15 residues. V lost 2 bases, J lost 5 bases, and 4 bases stayed unmatched. Germline V gene lookup returns CDR1 MNHEY and CDR2 SVGAGI. CDR3 amino acids: CASSYDRGSDNEQFF. The CDR3 DNA sequence: TGTGCCAGCAGTTACGACAGGGGGAGCGACAATGAGCAGTTCTTC.

This clonotype was seen at least ten times. The genes are TRBV7-2 and TRBJ2-7; D is possibly TRBD1 (6 bases). The ends were cut back, 5 bases at V and 5 bases at J, with 16 bases in the middle. This CDR3 spans 14 amino acids. The germline CDR1 and CDR2 sequences are SGHTA and FQGNSA. CDR3 residues: CASSPQIQGNEQYF. For the CDR3, the DNA is TGTGCCAGCAGCCCACAAATACAGGGAAACGAGCAGTACTTC.

This chain uses TRBV5-1 with TRBJ2-3, with 11 bases identical to TRBD2. Germline V lookup: CDR1 SGHRS, CDR2 YFSETQ. The CDR3 contains 14 residues. J gave up 5 bases and V 6 bases, and 5 bases lay outside the gene matches. This CDR3 is CASNGLAGGDTQYF. CDR3 in DNA: TGCGCCAGCAACGGCCTAGCGGGGGGAGATACGCAGTATTTT.

This clonotype was counted only a few times. The chain joins TRBV29-1 to TRBJ2-7; 9 bases agree with TRBD1. The germline CDR1 and CDR2 sequences are SQVTM and ANQGSEA. The CDR3 has 14 residues. The V gene end was trimmed by 5 bases and the J gene end by 2 bases; junction bases not matched to a gene: 7. The CDR3 reads CSVFFGTGPYEQYF. The CDR3 DNA reads as TGCAGCGTTTTCTTCGGGACAGGGCCCTACGAGCAGTACTTC.

Ten or more counts support this clonotype. This chain joins TRBV20-1 and TRBJ2-3; 9 bases map to TRBD2. This CDR3 is 14 amino acids long. V was clipped by 7 bases and J by 4 bases; unmatched bases: 9. Germline V gene lookup returns CDR1 DFQATT and CDR2 SNEGSKA (reference sequence). CDR3 sequence (DNA): TGCAGTGTTATCCTGTCTAGCGGGGCAGATACGCAGTATTTT. Translation gives CSVILSSGADTQYF.

This clonotype was recorded many times. V and J are TRBV5-1 and TRBJ1-1; 9 bases line up with TRBD1. The germline V gene has CDR1 SGHRS and CDR2 YFSETQ. With 1 base clipped from V and 1 base from J, the junction kept 8 bases outside the gene matches. CDR3 length equals 17 residues. The CDR3 coding sequence is TGCGCCAGCAGCTTGTGGGACAGGGCTTGGAGGAACACTGAAGCTTTCTTT. Its protein product is CASSLWDRAWRNTEAFF.

This clonotype was seen a handful of times. V is TRBV6-1 and J is TRBJ2-6; D remains unclear. The V gene's germline CDR1 is MNHNS and CDR2 SASEGT. The CDR3 is 14 residues long. The ends were cut back, 6 bases at V and 4 bases at J, with 10 bases in the middle. The DNA for the CDR3 is TGTGCCAGCAGCAAATTGTCCGGGGCCAACGTCCTGACTTTC. This translates into CASSKLSGANVLTF.

This clonotype was seen more than once but under ten times. J is TRBJ2-7 and V is TRBV19, with 10 positions matching TRBD2. V trimming: 5 bases; J trimming: 3 bases; junction bases outside the gene matches: 4. Germline CDR1 LNHDA, CDR2 SQIVND (reference sequence). The CDR3 runs to 14 residues. CDR3 sequence (DNA): TGTGCCAGTAGTTCCTCTAGCGGGAGCTACGAGCAGTACTTC. This codes for CASSSSSGSYEQYF.